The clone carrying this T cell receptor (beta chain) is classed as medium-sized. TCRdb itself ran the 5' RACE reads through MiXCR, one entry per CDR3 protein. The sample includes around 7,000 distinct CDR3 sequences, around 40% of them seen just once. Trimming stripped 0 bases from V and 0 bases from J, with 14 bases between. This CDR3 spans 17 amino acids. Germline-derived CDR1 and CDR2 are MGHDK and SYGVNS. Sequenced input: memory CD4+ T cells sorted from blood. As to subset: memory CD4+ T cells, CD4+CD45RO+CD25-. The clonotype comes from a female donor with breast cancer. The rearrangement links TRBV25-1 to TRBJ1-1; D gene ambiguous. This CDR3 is CASSEYRSTDMNTEAFF. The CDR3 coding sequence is TGTGCCAGCAGTGAATATAGATCGACCGACATGAACACTGAAGCTTTCTTT.